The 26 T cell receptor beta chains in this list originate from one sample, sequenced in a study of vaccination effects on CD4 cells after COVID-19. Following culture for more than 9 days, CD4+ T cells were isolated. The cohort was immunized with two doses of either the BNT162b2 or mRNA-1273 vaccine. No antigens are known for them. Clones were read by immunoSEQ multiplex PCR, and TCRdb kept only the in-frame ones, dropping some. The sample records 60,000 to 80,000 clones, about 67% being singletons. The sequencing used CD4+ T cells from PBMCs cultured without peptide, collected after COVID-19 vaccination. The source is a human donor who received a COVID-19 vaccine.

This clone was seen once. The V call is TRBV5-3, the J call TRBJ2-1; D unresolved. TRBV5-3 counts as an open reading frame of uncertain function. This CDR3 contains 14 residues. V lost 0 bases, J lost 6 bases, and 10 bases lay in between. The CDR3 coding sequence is TGTGCCAGAAGCTTGGGAACCTCGTGCAATGAGCAGTTCTTC. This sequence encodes CARSLGTSCNEQFF.

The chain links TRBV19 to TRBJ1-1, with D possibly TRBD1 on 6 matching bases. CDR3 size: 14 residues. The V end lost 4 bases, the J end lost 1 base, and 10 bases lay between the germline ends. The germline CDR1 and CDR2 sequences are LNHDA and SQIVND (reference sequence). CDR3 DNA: TGTGCCAGTAGTACAGGGGACCCGAACACTGAAGCTTTCTTT. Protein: CASSTGDPNTEAFF.

The CDR3 spells CASSSLKGDFEAFF. The DNA of the CDR3 is TGCGCCAGCAGCTCTTTAAAAGGAGATTTCGAAGCTTTCTTT. The chain combines TRBV5-1 with TRBJ1-1; no reliable D call. The CDR3 spans 14 residues. The germline V gene has CDR1 SGHRS and CDR2 YFSETQ. The germline V and J ends were trimmed by 3 bases and 8 bases, with 17 bases remaining between them.

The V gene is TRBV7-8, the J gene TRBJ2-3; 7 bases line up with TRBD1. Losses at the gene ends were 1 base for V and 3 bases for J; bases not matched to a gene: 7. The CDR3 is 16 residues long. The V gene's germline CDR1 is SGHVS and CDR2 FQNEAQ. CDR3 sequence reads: CASSLGAGGRTDTQYF. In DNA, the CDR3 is TGTGCCAGCAGCTTAGGGGCAGGGGGTCGGACAGATACGCAGTATTTT.

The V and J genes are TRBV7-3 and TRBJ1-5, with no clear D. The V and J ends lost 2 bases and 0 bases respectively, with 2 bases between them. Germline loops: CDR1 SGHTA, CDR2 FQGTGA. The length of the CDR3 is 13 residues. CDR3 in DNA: TGTGCCAGCAGCTTAGATAGCAATCAGCCCCAGCATTTT. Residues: CASSLDSNQPQHF.

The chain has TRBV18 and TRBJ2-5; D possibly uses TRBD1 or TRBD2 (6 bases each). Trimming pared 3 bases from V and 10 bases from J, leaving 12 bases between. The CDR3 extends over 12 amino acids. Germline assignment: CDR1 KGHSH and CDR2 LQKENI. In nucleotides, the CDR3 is TGTGCCAGCTCACCCGACAGGAGGGACCAGTACTTC. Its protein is CASSPDRRDQYF. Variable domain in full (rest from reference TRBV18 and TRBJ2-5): NAGVMQNPRHLVRRRGQEARLRCSPMKGHSHVYWYRQLPEEGLKFMVYLQKENIIDESGMPKERFSAEFPKEGPSILRIQQVVRGDSAAYFCASSPDRRDQYFGPGTRLLVL.

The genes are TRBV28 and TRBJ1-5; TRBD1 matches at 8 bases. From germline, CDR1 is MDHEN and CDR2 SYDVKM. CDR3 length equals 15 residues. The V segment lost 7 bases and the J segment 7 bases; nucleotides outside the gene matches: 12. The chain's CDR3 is CASTSLDREGQPQHF. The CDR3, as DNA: TGTGCCAGCACCTCTCTGGACAGGGAGGGGCAGCCCCAGCATTTT.

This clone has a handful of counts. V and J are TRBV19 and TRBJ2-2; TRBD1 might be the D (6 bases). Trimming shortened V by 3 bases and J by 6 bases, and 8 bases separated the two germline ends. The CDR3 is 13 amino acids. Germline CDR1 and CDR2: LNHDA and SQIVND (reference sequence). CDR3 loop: CASSMRGSGELFF. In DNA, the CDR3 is TGTGCCAGTAGTATGAGGGGGTCCGGGGAGCTGTTTTTT.

CDR3 DNA: TGTGCCAGCAGCTTAGAATTTTCGAACACCGGGGAGCTGTTTTTT. Its protein is CASSLEFSNTGELFF. J is TRBJ2-2 and V is TRBV7-2; D unresolved. Germline CDR1 is SGHTA and CDR2 is FQGNSA. The CDR3 contains 15 residues. V lost 1 base and J lost 0, with 6 bases in between.

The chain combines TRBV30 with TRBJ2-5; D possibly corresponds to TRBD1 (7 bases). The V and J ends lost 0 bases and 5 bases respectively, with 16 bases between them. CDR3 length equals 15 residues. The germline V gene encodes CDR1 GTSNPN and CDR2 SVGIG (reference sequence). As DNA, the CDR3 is TGTGCCTGGAGTGTCGGAGGGGGCGTAGCGGAGACCCAGTACTTC. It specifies CAWSVGGGVAETQYF.

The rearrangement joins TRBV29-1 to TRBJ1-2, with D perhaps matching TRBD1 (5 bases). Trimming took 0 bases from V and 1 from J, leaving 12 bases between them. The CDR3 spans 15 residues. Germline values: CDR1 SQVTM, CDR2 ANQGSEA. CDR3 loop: CSVEDGGQGNYGYTF. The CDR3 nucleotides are TGCAGCGTTGAAGATGGGGGTCAGGGTAACTATGGCTACACCTTC. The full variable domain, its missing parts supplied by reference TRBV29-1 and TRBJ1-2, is SAVISQKPSRDICQRGTSLTIQCQVDSQVTMMFWYRQQPGQSLTLIATANQGSEATYESGFVIDKFPISRPNLTFSTLTVSNMSPEDSSIYLCSVEDGGQGNYGYTFGSGTRLTVV.

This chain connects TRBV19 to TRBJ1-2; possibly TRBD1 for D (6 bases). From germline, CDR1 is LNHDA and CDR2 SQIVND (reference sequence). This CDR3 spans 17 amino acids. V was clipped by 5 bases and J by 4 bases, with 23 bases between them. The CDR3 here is CASSVVTGIITLYGYTF. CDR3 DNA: TGTGCCAGTAGTGTCGTTACAGGGATTATCACACTCTATGGCTACACCTTC.

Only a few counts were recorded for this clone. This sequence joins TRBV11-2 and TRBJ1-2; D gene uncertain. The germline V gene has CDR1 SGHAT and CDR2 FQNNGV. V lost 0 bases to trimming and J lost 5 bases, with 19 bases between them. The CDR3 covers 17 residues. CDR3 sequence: CASSLDLIRGRKYGYTF. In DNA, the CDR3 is TGTGCCAGCAGCTTAGATCTAATCCGGGGAAGAAAATATGGCTACACCTTC.

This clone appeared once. CDR3 DNA: TGCGCCAGCAGCGTGTACTGGGACTCACCCCTCCACTTT. Protein: CASSVYWDSPLHF. V and J are TRBV5-1 and TRBJ1-6, with D tentatively TRBD1 (5 bases). The germline V gene encodes CDR1 SGHRS and CDR2 YFSETQ. V lost 4 bases and J 10 bases, leaving 12 bases between the germline ends. This CDR3 has 13 amino acids.

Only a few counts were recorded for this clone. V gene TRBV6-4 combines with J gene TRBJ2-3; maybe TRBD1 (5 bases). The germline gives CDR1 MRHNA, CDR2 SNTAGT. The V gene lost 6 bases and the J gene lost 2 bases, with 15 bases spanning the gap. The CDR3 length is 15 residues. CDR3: CASSATGYDTDTQYF. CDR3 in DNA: TGTGCCAGCAGCGCTACAGGTTATGACACAGATACGCAGTATTTT.

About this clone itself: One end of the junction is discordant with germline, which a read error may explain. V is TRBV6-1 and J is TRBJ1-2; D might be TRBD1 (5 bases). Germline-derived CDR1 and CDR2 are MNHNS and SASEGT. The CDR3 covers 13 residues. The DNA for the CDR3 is TGTGCCAGCACTGAACAGGCTTACTATGGCTACACCTTC. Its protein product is CASTEQAYYGYTF.

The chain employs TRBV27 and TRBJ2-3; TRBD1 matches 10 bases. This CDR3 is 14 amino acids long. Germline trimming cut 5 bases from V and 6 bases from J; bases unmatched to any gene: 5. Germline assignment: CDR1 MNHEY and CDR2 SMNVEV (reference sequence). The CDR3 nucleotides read TGTGCCAGCAGTCCCGGACAGGGGGGGGATACGCAGTATTTT. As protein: CASSPGQGGDTQYF.

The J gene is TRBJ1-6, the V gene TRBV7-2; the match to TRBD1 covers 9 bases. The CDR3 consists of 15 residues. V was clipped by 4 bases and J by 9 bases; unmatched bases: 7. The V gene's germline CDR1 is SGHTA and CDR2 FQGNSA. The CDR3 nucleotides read TGTGCCAGCAGCTCCACCGGGACAGGGAGTTCACCCCTCCACTTT. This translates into CASSSTGTGSSPLHF.

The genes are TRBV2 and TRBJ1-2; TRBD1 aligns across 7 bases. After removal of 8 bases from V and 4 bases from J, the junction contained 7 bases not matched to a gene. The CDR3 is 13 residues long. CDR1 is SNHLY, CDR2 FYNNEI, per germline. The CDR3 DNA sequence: TGTGCCAGCGGAGACAGGGAACGCTATGGCTACACCTTC. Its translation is CASGDRERYGYTF.

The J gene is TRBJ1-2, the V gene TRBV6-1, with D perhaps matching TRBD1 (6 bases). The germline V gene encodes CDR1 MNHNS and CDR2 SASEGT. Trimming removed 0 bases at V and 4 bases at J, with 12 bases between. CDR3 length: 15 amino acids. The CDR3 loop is CASSEAWTASYGYTF. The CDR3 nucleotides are TGTGCCAGCAGTGAAGCCTGGACAGCGAGCTATGGCTACACCTTC.

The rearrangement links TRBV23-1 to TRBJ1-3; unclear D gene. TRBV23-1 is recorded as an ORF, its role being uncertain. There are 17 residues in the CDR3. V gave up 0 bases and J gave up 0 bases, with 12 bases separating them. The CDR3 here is CASSQSSAPCSGNTIYF. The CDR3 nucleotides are TGCGCCAGCAGTCAATCGAGCGCCCCTTGCTCTGGAAACACCATATATTTT.

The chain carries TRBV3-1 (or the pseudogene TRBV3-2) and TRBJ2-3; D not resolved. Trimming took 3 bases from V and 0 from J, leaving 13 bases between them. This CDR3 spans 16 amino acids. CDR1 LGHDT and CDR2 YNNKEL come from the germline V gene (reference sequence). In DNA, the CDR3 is TGTGCCAGCAGCCAGGAAGATGGAGACAGCACAGATACGCAGTATTTT. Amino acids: CASSQEDGDSTDTQYF.

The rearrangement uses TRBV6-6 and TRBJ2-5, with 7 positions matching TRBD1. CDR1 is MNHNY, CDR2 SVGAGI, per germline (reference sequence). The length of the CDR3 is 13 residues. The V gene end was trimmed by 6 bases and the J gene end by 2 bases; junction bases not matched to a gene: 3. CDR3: CASRGTAQETQYF. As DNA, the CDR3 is TGTGCCAGCAGAGGGACAGCACAAGAGACCCAGTACTTC.

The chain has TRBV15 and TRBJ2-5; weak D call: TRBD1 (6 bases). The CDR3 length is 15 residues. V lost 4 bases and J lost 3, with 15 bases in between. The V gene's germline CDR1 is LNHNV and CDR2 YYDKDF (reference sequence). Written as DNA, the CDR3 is TGTGCCACCAGCAATCCGGGACACCCAAAAGAGACCCAGTACTTC. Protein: CATSNPGHPKETQYF.

The CDR3 sequence is CASSPGTGGRDEQFF. For the CDR3, the DNA is TGTGCCAGCAGCCCCGGGACAGGGGGTAGGGATGAGCAGTTCTTC. The chain employs TRBV5-4 and TRBJ2-1, with 11 bases lining up with TRBD1. The CDR3 sequence is 15 residues long. Germline trimming cut 4 bases from V and 8 bases from J; bases unmatched to any gene: 8. CDR1 is SGHNT, CDR2 YYREEE, per germline (reference sequence).

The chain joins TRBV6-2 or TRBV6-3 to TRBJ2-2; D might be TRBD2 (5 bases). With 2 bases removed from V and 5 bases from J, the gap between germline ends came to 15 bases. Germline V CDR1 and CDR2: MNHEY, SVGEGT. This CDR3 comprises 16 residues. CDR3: CASSYPRGQGTGELFF. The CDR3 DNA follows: TGTGCCAGCAGTTACCCACGAGGGCAAGGTACCGGGGAGCTGTTTTTT.